Sequencing of this TCR beta chain was carried out in a study of regulatory T cells in long-lasting Graves disease (dated by TCRdb to 2020 to 2022). Notes on the research overall: Patients with newly diagnosed Graves' disease had been on antithyroid drugs for under 3 months. Peripheral blood TCR sequencing and RNA sequencing compared persistent Graves' disease patients with newly diagnosed Graves' disease patients. The study was conducted in China and was registered as a clinical trial. A total of around 35 samples underwent TCR sequencing, from roughly 13 patients with persistent Graves' disease and 20 or so patients with newly diagnosed Graves' disease. Overall results and qualifications from the work: Patients with persistent disease shared more public clonotypes (roughly 2,900) than newly diagnosed patients did (966). Compared with newly diagnosed patients, persistent Graves' disease patients had lower TCR Shannon entropy and fewer highly expanded clones, which suggests clonal expansion. Preferential use of TRBV28, TRBJ1-2 and TRBJ2-5 was observed in persistent disease, whereas TRBV20-1 and TRBJ2-1 were favored in newly diagnosed disease. Because the primary lesion, thyroid tissue, could not be accessed, the study looked at peripheral blood alone. Sequencing and analysis were restricted to the TCR beta chain. The authors noted that the small sample size was a limitation that may lower accuracy.

The time point label corresponds to: newly diagnosed GD, antithyroid drugs for less than 3 months. For both TCR sequencing and RNA sequencing, RNA was extracted from PBMCs using TRIzol. The diagnosis of Graves' disease was made according to American Thyroid Association guidelines. The patients came from an endocrinology department in Xi'an, China. Each patient gave roughly 10 milliliters of peripheral blood, collected in an EDTA anticoagulant tube. Ficoll Paque Plus density gradient separation was used to isolate PBMCs, and no further T cell sorting was done. An Agilent 2100 Bioanalyzer and agarose gel were used to assess RNA quality, and a NanoDrop 2000 was used to measure RNA concentration. This clonotype appeared many times. Its antigen is unknown. Per-base quality was not reported, and no clone a single base away is much larger than it. CDR1 is given as SNHLY and CDR2 as FYNNEI, both from the germline V gene. Trimming takes 6 bases off V and 5 bases off J; junction bases not matched to a gene: 7. Spanning cysteine to phenylalanine, the CDR3 consists of 15 amino acids. Only the CDR3 part of the read is kept: 45 bases, read in frame from the first base.

Libraries were built with multiplex PCR. The reads were generated on an Illumina HiSeq 4000. CDR3 regions were amplified by Arm-PCR with iRepertoire HTBI primers to construct TCR beta libraries. Before sequencing, the PCR products went through gel purification. The original methods were these. A total of some 60 TRBV and 14 TRBJ segments were identified across samples and were used for gene usage analysis of CDR3 amino acid clonotypes. COPE and FqMerger were used to merge filtered high-quality paired reads into contigs. BLAST was used to align contigs to IMGT TRBV, TRBD and TRBJ reference genes, and CDR3 was defined according to IMGT. Highly expanded clones were defined as clonotypes with a frequency above 0.1%. Shannon entropy served as the measure of repertoire diversity, while the Gini coefficient captured V-J evenness. Clonotypes shared by more than one individual were considered public. TCRdb ran its own pipeline on the public reads, namely fastp trimming at Q25 and MiXCR clone calling, and kept in-frame beta chains. Rows with a matching CDR3 protein are joined into one entry that keeps the most common DNA and genes. The V and J calls and clone size come from TCRdb's table, not from the authors' own analysis. For this sample the table gives 410,000 or so distinct CDR3 sequences, of which about 15% were detected only once. Over 15% of the sample goes to the ten largest clones.

The sample was also reused in another study, on T cells in Graves' hyperthyroidism and ophthalmopathy. As that second study puts it: Graves' hyperthyroidism was defined as stable when no progression to ophthalmopathy occurred over 18 months of follow-up. Hyperthyroidism patients were newly diagnosed, had a disease duration of under 2 months, and were aged 18 to 65 years. The study excluded patients with uncontrolled infections, other autoimmune diseases, pregnancy or lactation. Diagnoses were established on the basis of clinical symptoms, serum thyroxine and TRAb, thyroid ultrasound, and orbital computed tomography. A first-round RT-PCR of the TCR CDR3 used the HTBI primer set with the Qiagen OneStep RT-PCR kit. Blood samples also contained most of the expanded thyroid clonotypes (frequency above 0.001), which suggests that blood repertoires may reflect thyroid immune responses. Ophthalmopathy was separated from stable hyperthyroidism by a 13 V-J signature model, with about 86% sensitivity and 81% to 82% specificity obtained in cross-validation and 80%/75% obtained in testing. In validation, progression to ophthalmopathy was predicted by the model with roughly 71% sensitivity and about 72% specificity, a median of 6.5 months before onset. To identify TCR V-J signatures that set the groups apart, the researchers used a discovery cohort of 90 to 100 patients, made up of 43 with Graves' ophthalmopathy and 57 with stable Graves' hyperthyroidism. An independent validation cohort of fewer than 20 hyperthyroidism patients and more than 15 patients who later progressed to ophthalmopathy tested prospective prediction of ophthalmopathy. The approximately 100 discovery patients were randomly divided into training and test sets at a 7:3 ratio. In addition, the study compared T-cell repertoires in thyroid tissue and in blood from roughly 6 Graves' hyperthyroidism patients. Once sampling was done, hyperthyroidism patients were given methimazole at a starting dose of 30 mg daily, whereas ophthalmopathy patients were given high-dose intravenous methylprednisolone. Libraries were constructed in a second round of multiplex PCR, after which size selection and purification were performed. Paired-end sequencing of the libraries was performed with 100 bp reads on an Illumina HiSeq2000. Raw data were processed with SOAPnuke, discarding reads with adapters, uncalled bases, mean Phred below 15, or no exact constant-primer or identifier match. COPE v1.2.5 was used to merge the high-quality paired reads, and each unique nucleotide sequence was defined as a clonotype. MiTCR v1.1 was used to align clonotypes to the IMGT TRBV, TRBD and TRBJ reference segments. The analysis was restricted to V-J combinations with a frequency above 0.0001, which together covered 99.2% of the repertoires. A TCS score was defined as the ratio between F50 (clonal expansion) and ExV (chaos), using BLOSUM62-based TCRdist between CDR3 peptides within each V-J. Welch's t-statistics and random forest reduced roughly 530 V-J features to 13, which were used in a naive Bayes classifier (R e1071). Sample size was not statistically predetermined, and blinding of investigators to group allocation was not performed. According to the paper, TCR Vbeta CDR3 sequencing was carried out on about 140 peripheral blood samples, which came from 40 to 45 ophthalmopathy, under 80 hyperthyroidism and 17 progressor patients.

The chain is assembled from TRBV2 and TRBJ1-1, and 12 junctional nucleotides match TRBD1. This clonotype was obtained from a woman in her 30s with Graves disease. Donor details come from another sample of the same person, matched by shared clones. Source: peripheral blood mononuclear cells (PBMCs), taken at new diagnosis, from a patient treated with antithyroid drugs. The CDR3 in this case is CASSPGTGGWTEAFF. Read as DNA, the sequence is TGTGCCAGCAGCCCCGGGACAGGGGGCTGGACTGAAGCTTTCTTT.